This is a list of T cell receptor beta chains from one sample in a study of T cell responses to AZD1222 COVID-19 vaccine. TCRdb keeps only in-frame clones here, not all; method: immunoSEQ multiplex PCR. The data contain approximately 150,000 clones, approximately 90% of them singletons. The sample consisted of peripheral blood, taken on day 0 of AZD1222 vaccination. The source of these receptors is an adult in good health. The CDR3 runs from the conserved cysteine through the conserved F or W. A D gene is named only where the DNA matches it firmly. A clone size is listed for some rows: how often the clone was seen (once, few, many), or a class if it is expanded.

J gene: TRBJ2-5
V gene: TRBV30
D gene: -
clone size: -
CDR3 DNA: TGTGCCTGGAGTGCCGTATGGGAGACCCAGTACTTC
CDR3 protein: CAWSAVWETQYF

J gene: TRBJ1-3
V gene: TRBV27
D gene: -
clone size: -
CDR3 DNA: TGTGCCAGCAGTTTAGGAGGAGCTGGAAACACCATATATTTT
CDR3 protein: CASSLGGAGNTIYF

J gene: TRBJ1-6
V gene: TRBV28
D gene: TRBD1
clone size: -
CDR3 DNA: TGTGCCAGCAGTTCAACTACAGGGGGCTCCTATAATTCACCCCTCCACTTT
CDR3 protein: CASSSTTGGSYNSPLHF

J gene: TRBJ1-4
V gene: TRBV7-4
D gene: -
clone size: -
CDR3 DNA: TGTGCCAGCAGCTTCCCGAGGGATGAAAAACTGTTTTTT
CDR3 protein: CASSFPRDEKLFF

J gene: TRBJ2-7
V gene: TRBV9
D gene: -
clone size: -
CDR3 DNA: TGTGCCAGCAGCGTAGGGACAGCAGTCTCCTACGAGCAGTACTTC
CDR3 protein: CASSVGTAVSYEQYF

J gene: TRBJ1-1
V gene: TRBV7-2
D gene: -
clone size: once
CDR3 DNA: TGTGCCAGCAGCTTGACCGGGAGTCATAACACTGAAGCTTTCTTT
CDR3 protein: CASSLTGSHNTEAFF

J gene: TRBJ1-3
V gene: TRBV2
D gene: -
clone size: once
CDR3 DNA: TGTGCCAGCAGCCTGGGGGCAGGGCAAGGAAACACCATATATTTT
CDR3 protein: CASSLGAGQGNTIYF

J gene: TRBJ1-2
V gene: TRBV6-6
D gene: -
clone size: -
CDR3 DNA: TGTGCCAGCAGTTACTCAGGGGACGGCGCTAACTATGGCTACACCTTC
CDR3 protein: CASSYSGDGANYGYTF

J gene: TRBJ1-1
V gene: TRBV30
D gene: TRBD1
clone size: -
CDR3 DNA: TGTGCCTGGGGGGGACAGTTAAACACTGAAGCTTTCTTT
CDR3 protein: CAWGGQLNTEAFF

J gene: TRBJ2-1
V gene: TRBV11-3
D gene: -
clone size: once
CDR3 DNA: TGTGCCAGCAGCTTAGTTACGGGAGCAGGGAATGAGCAGTTCTTC
CDR3 protein: CASSLVTGAGNEQFF

J gene: TRBJ2-3
V gene: TRBV28
D gene: -
clone size: -
CDR3 DNA: TGTGCCAGCAGACCCTACGGGCGCCGCACAGATACGCAGTATTTT
CDR3 protein: CASRPYGRRTDTQYF

J gene: TRBJ1-3
V gene: TRBV28
D gene: TRBD1
clone size: -
CDR3 DNA: TGTGCCAGCAGCCGTGGGACAGGGGGGGGAAACACCATATATTTT
CDR3 protein: CASSRGTGGGNTIYF

J gene: TRBJ2-1
V gene: TRBV6-4
D gene: -
clone size: -
CDR3 DNA: TGTGCCAGCAGCCATTCTCTCAATGAGCAGTTCTTC
CDR3 protein: CASSHSLNEQFF

J gene: TRBJ2-7
V gene: TRBV9
D gene: -
clone size: -
CDR3 DNA: TGTGCCAGCAGCGTAGGGCAGAGCTCCTACGAGCAGTACTTC
CDR3 protein: CASSVGQSSYEQYF

J gene: TRBJ1-1
V gene: TRBV29-1
D gene: -
clone size: -
CDR3 DNA: TGCAGCGTTGAAGATCCGGGCAGTGAAGCTTTCTTT
CDR3 protein: CSVEDPGSEAFF

J gene: TRBJ1-4
V gene: TRBV27
D gene: TRBD1
clone size: -
CDR3 DNA: TGTGCCAGCAGTTTGTACAGGGGGGGGGAAAAACTGTTTTTT
CDR3 protein: CASSLYRGGEKLFF

J gene: TRBJ1-4
V gene: TRBV4-2
D gene: TRBD1
clone size: -
CDR3 DNA: TGTGCCAGCAGCCCGACTTCCGGGACAGGGAATGAAAAACTGTTTTTT
CDR3 protein: CASSPTSGTGNEKLFF

J gene: TRBJ1-3
V gene: TRBV21-1
D gene: -
clone size: -
CDR3 DNA: TGTGCCAGCAGCAAAGAAGGGACAGGCCCCAACTCTGGAAACACCATATATTTT
CDR3 protein: CASSKEGTGPNSGNTIYF

J gene: TRBJ1-2
V gene: TRBV7-8
D gene: -
clone size: -
CDR3 DNA: TGTGCCAGCAGCATAACAGCAGGGACCGAAGGCTACACCTTC
CDR3 protein: CASSITAGTEGYTF

J gene: TRBJ1-1
V gene: TRBV29-1
D gene: -
clone size: once
CDR3 DNA: TGCAGCGTTGAACGAAGGCAGGCGAACACTGAAGCTTTCTTT
CDR3 protein: CSVERRQANTEAFF

J gene: TRBJ2-7
V gene: TRBV14
D gene: -
clone size: -
CDR3 DNA: TGTGCCAGCAGCCAGATCAGGCACGAGCAGTACTTC
CDR3 protein: CASSQIRHEQYF

J gene: TRBJ2-7
V gene: TRBV30
D gene: -
clone size: -
CDR3 DNA: TGTGCCTGGAGTGTACACTTGGGGTCCGAGCAGTACTTC
CDR3 protein: CAWSVHLGSEQYF

J gene: TRBJ1-1
V gene: TRBV4-2
D gene: -
clone size: -
CDR3 DNA: TGTGCCAGCAGCCATGTAACCGTGAACACTGAAGCTTTCTTT
CDR3 protein: CASSHVTVNTEAFF

J gene: TRBJ2-7
V gene: TRBV30
D gene: TRBD1
clone size: -
CDR3 DNA: TGTGCCTTGGACAGGGACTCCTACGAGCAGTACTTC
CDR3 protein: CALDRDSYEQYF

J gene: TRBJ1-2
V gene: TRBV30
D gene: -
clone size: once
CDR3 DNA: TGTGCCTGGAGCCGGGGCGAAAGAGGCTACACCTTC
CDR3 protein: CAWSRGERGYTF

J gene: TRBJ2-1
V gene: TRBV27
D gene: TRBD1
clone size: -
CDR3 DNA: TGTGCCAGCAGCCAGGGGGCCTATGAGCAGTTCTTC
CDR3 protein: CASSQGAYEQFF

J gene: TRBJ1-4
V gene: TRBV24-1
D gene: -
clone size: -
CDR3 DNA: TGTGCCACCAGTCTTACCGGGACACCTAGCGAAAAACTGTTTTTT
CDR3 protein: CATSLTGTPSEKLFF

J gene: TRBJ1-5
V gene: TRBV28
D gene: TRBD1
clone size: -
CDR3 DNA: TGTGCCAGCAGGCGAACCGGGACAGATTATAGCAATCAGCCCCAGCATTTT
CDR3 protein: CASRRTGTDYSNQPQHF

J gene: TRBJ1-5
V gene: TRBV6-2/TRBV6-3
D gene: -
clone size: -
CDR3 DNA: TGTGCCAGCAGTTACCGGGGGGACAATCAGCCCCAGCATTTT
CDR3 protein: CASSYRGDNQPQHF

J gene: TRBJ2-7
V gene: TRBV5-1
D gene: TRBD2
clone size: -
CDR3 DNA: TGCGCCAGCAGCTTGAGCGCTAGCGGTTCCCGAGAGCAGTACTTC
CDR3 protein: CASSLSASGSREQYF

J gene: TRBJ2-6
V gene: TRBV15
D gene: -
clone size: once
CDR3 DNA: TGTGCCACCAGCAGAGGGGACGAGCAGGGGGCCAACGTCCTGACTTTC
CDR3 protein: CATSRGDEQGANVLTF